Listed below are T cell receptor beta chains from one sample, sequenced in a study of shared clonotypes between healthy human individuals. The method was immunoSEQ multiplex PCR; TCRdb's version includes in-frame clones alone and lacks a portion of them. The sample contains about 1.5 million clones, approximately 98% of which appear only once. The sequencing sample was made of naive CD4+ T cells sorted from blood. The receptors stem from a man aged 25 to 45 in good health. Each CDR3 is given with its conserved first and last residue. The D gene is left open where the match is weak. Not every row has a clone size; where given, it reads once, few, many or a size class.

j_call | v_call | clone_size | d_call | cdr3_aa
TRBJ2-2 | TRBV6-5 | . | TRBD2 | CASRFSGSYTGELFF
TRBJ1-3 | TRBV5-4 | . | . | CASRSGGLSGNTIYF
TRBJ1-4 | TRBV6-5 | . | . | CASSRNRVLSEKLFF
TRBJ1-1 | TRBV4-1 | . | TRBD1 | CASTRTGGAVNTEAFF
TRBJ2-3 | TRBV6-5 | . | TRBD2 | CASTTSGRSTDTQYF
TRBJ1-2 | TRBV28 | . | . | CAVGQLAYYGYTF
TRBJ2-1 | TRBV28 | once | TRBD2 | CAPKLAGVGNEQFF
TRBJ2-1 | TRBV5-4 | . | TRBD2 | CASSLGLAEGNEQFF
TRBJ2-7 | TRBV29-1 | . | TRBD2 | CSVARTSGTYEQYF
TRBJ2-5 | TRBV5-1 | . | . | CASSLSSSETQYF
TRBJ2-7 | TRBV9 | . | TRBD1 | CASSVGLDRGVKYEQYF
TRBJ1-2 | TRBV5-4 | . | . | CASSLAGRPRAYTF
TRBJ2-1 | TRBV5-1 | . | TRBD2 | CASTLGGRFPNEQFF
TRBJ2-2 | TRBV5-4 | . | . | CASSALAAMSTGELFF
TRBJ2-2 | TRBV30 | . | . | CAWSVLLGGTGELFF
TRBJ2-7 | TRBV6-5 | . | . | CAISPAAETYEQYF
TRBJ2-1 | TRBV6-1 | . | TRBD2 | CASNGGLAGAGEQFF
TRBJ2-6 | TRBV6-4 | once | TRBD1 | CASSDSGHRGGANVLTF
TRBJ2-7 | TRBV9 | . | TRBD1 | CASSVYRGSEQYF
TRBJ2-3 | TRBV25-1 | . | TRBD2 | CASSLTSGSYTDTQYF
TRBJ1-2 | TRBV5-4 | . | . | CASSGRDLKGYGYTF
TRBJ2-7 | TRBV5-5 | . | . | CASSSGPDEQYF
TRBJ1-4 | TRBV4-3 | . | . | CASSQGNIEKLFF
TRBJ2-7 | TRBV18 | . | . | CASSPRGGVSYEQYF
TRBJ1-1 | TRBV28 | . | TRBD1 | CASRHRGRDTEAFF
TRBJ2-1 | TRBV7-8 | . | . | CASSLVPRGKKNEQFF
TRBJ2-7 | TRBV7-2 | . | . | CASSLLAFSYEQYF
TRBJ1-1 | TRBV7-2 | . | . | CASSLFMVDTEAFF
TRBJ1-5 | TRBV4-3 | . | . | CASSQLPGAQPQHF
TRBJ2-3 | TRBV18 | . | . | CASSPVSRQTTDTQYF
TRBJ2-2 | TRBV5-3 | . | . | CATPTPVYTGELFF
TRBJ2-5 | TRBV9 | . | . | CASSAFPGETQYF
TRBJ2-5 | TRBV5-4 | . | TRBD1 | CASSLTGGVETQYF
TRBJ2-5 | TRBV13 | . | TRBD2 | CASSLQRLAGETQYF
TRBJ2-7 | TRBV5-1 | . | . | CASSLGGGPPYEQYF
TRBJ2-2 | TRBV28 | . | . | CATDWRGFPNTGELFF
TRBJ2-2 | TRBV11-3 | . | . | CASSLGRAAGELFF
TRBJ2-5 | TRBV9 | . | TRBD1 | CASSAVPGQGLETQYF
TRBJ2-3 | TRBV5-1 | . | . | CASSQAVRGDTQYF
TRBJ2-7 | TRBV9 | . | . | CASSVGIVTYEQYF
TRBJ2-7 | TRBV5-1 | . | . | CASSSGLGGEQYF
TRBJ2-1 | TRBV10-1 | . | TRBD2 | CASSGSRDSGIFHNEQFF
TRBJ1-2 | TRBV5-4 | once | . | CASSFGLNYGYTF
TRBJ2-1 | TRBV29-1 | . | . | CSVVQNYNEQFF
TRBJ2-5 | TRBV13 | . | TRBD1 | CASSSRQGGETQYF
TRBJ2-7 | TRBV5-6 | . | . | CASSSYQGGPSYEQYF
TRBJ2-7 | TRBV14 | once | . | CASSQPSHYEQYF
TRBJ2-1 | TRBV5-5 | . | TRBD2 | CASSFRLANEQFF
TRBJ2-7 | TRBV20-1 | . | . | CSAPTWYEQYF
TRBJ2-7 | TRBV10-3 | . | TRBD2 | CAIRGKAGARDEQYF
TRBJ2-7 | TRBV18 | . | . | CASSPTNGKYEQYF
TRBJ2-1 | TRBV18 | . | TRBD2 | CASSPQVGLAGRYNEQFF
TRBJ2-7 | TRBV6-5 | . | TRBD1 | CASSRDRAYEQYF
TRBJ1-2 | TRBV28 | . | TRBD1 | CASSLRDRFNVGYTF
TRBJ1-3 | TRBV5-1 | . | . | CASSLTRDGNTIYF
TRBJ1-2 | TRBV19 | . | . | CASNPLPGADGYTF
TRBJ1-1 | TRBV28 | . | TRBD1 | CASKTGGTEAFF
TRBJ2-7 | TRBV5-1 | . | . | CASSPTSGGFSYEQYF
TRBJ1-2 | TRBV7-2 | . | . | CASSSTRGYYGYTF